Listed below are T cell receptor beta chains from one sample, sequenced in a study of T cell responses to AZD1222 COVID-19 vaccine. Sequencing was performed with immunoSEQ multiplex PCR; in TCRdb, only in-frame clones are kept and a portion is missing. The repertoire holds 250,000 to 300,000 clones, with 85% to 95% as singletons. The material was peripheral blood, obtained 28 days after the second AZD1222 dose. The receptors derive from an adult who received the AZD1222 COVID-19 vaccine. The CDR3 runs from the conserved cysteine through the conserved F or W. The D gene is left open where the match is weak. The listing skips clone size in some rows; elsewhere it reads once, few, many or a size class.

v_call,clone_size,d_call,j_call,cdr3_aa,cdr3_nt
TRBV6-2/TRBV6-3,NA,NA,TRBJ1-2,CASSLGGTHYGYTF,TGTGCCAGCAGCCTCGGCGGGACACACTATGGCTACACCTTC
TRBV6-5,NA,NA,TRBJ1-1,CASSYTLVNTEAFF,TGTGCCAGCAGTTACACTCTAGTGAACACTGAAGCTTTCTTT
TRBV28,NA,NA,TRBJ2-7,CASSFGGEEYEQYF,TGTGCCAGCAGTTTTGGTGGTGAGGAGTACGAGCAGTACTTC
TRBV10-3,NA,NA,TRBJ2-1,CAISDSRGPYNEQFF,TGTGCCATCAGTGATTCAAGAGGGCCCTACAATGAGCAGTTCTTC
TRBV3-1/TRBV3-2,NA,TRBD2,TRBJ2-1,CASSSTSSGSSYNEQFF,TGTGCCAGCAGTTCCACCTCTAGCGGGAGCTCCTACAATGAGCAGTTCTTC
TRBV19,NA,TRBD1,TRBJ2-3,CASKDRGPVADTQYF,TGTGCCAGTAAAGACAGGGGGCCCGTGGCAGATACGCAGTATTTT
TRBV7-9,NA,NA,TRBJ2-3,CASSSGFHTQYF,TGTGCCAGCAGCTCGGGATTTCATACGCAGTATTTT
TRBV18,once,NA,TRBJ1-5,CASSPGTNNQPQHF,TGTGCCAGCTCACCCGGGACCAACAATCAGCCCCAGCATTTT
TRBV5-1,NA,TRBD1,TRBJ1-1,CASSWSGQGNTEAFF,TGCGCCAGCAGCTGGTCGGGACAGGGTAACACTGAAGCTTTCTTT
TRBV5-4,NA,NA,TRBJ2-7,CASSLGGVSPYEQYF,TGTGCCAGCAGCTTGGGCGGGGTGAGCCCCTACGAGCAGTACTTC
TRBV18,NA,TRBD2,TRBJ2-7,CASSPTRGSSYEQYF,TGTGCCAGCTCACCCACTCGCGGGAGTTCCTACGAGCAGTACTTC
TRBV5-5,NA,NA,TRBJ2-3,CASSSGRSDTQYF,TGTGCCAGCAGCTCCGGCCGATCGGATACGCAGTATTTT
TRBV12-3/TRBV12-4,NA,NA,TRBJ2-3,CASMKNTQYF,TGTGCCAGCATGAAAAATACGCAGTATTTT
TRBV19,NA,TRBD1,TRBJ1-4,CASRAGQVALTNEKLFF,TGTGCCAGTAGGGCGGGACAGGTTGCCCTAACTAATGAAAAACTGTTTTTT
TRBV7-2,once,NA,TRBJ2-7,CASSFSPTRAYEQYF,TGTGCCAGCAGCTTTTCCCCGACAAGAGCCTACGAGCAGTACTTC
TRBV28,NA,TRBD2,TRBJ2-7,CASTLAGVYEQYF,TGTGCCAGCACCCTAGCGGGAGTGTACGAGCAGTACTTC
TRBV18,NA,NA,TRBJ1-1,CASSPGQNTEAFF,TGTGCCAGCTCCCCTGGACAGAACACTGAAGCTTTCTTT
TRBV10-3,NA,NA,TRBJ2-1,CAISGSGEKNYNEQFF,TGTGCCATCAGCGGTTCAGGGGAAAAAAACTACAATGAGCAGTTCTTC
TRBV7-2,once,NA,TRBJ1-3,CASSYFPGTGGNTIYF,TGTGCCAGCAGCTATTTCCCAGGGACGGGAGGAAACACCATATATTTT
TRBV28,NA,NA,TRBJ1-2,CASTPAGAGGYGYTF,TGTGCCAGCACCCCTGCGGGGGCCGGGGGCTATGGCTACACCTTC
TRBV7-6,NA,NA,TRBJ2-5,CASSFSRAGSGETQYF,TGTGCCAGCAGCTTCTCCCGGGCAGGGTCGGGGGAGACCCAGTACTTC
TRBV5-6,once,TRBD1,TRBJ1-1,CASSFWTGGARNAEAFF,TGTGCCAGCAGCTTTTGGACAGGGGGCGCGAGGAACGCTGAAGCTTTCTTT
TRBV27,NA,TRBD1,TRBJ2-2,CASRRQGGTGELFF,TGTGCCAGCAGACGACAGGGGGGCACCGGGGAGCTGTTTTTT
TRBV3-1/TRBV3-2,NA,NA,TRBJ1-1,CASSQFLTTEAFF,TGTGCCAGCAGCCAATTCCTGACAACTGAAGCTTTCTTT
TRBV3-1/TRBV3-2,once,NA,TRBJ2-1,CASSQAGVYDNEQFF,TGTGCCAGCAGCCAAGCGGGGGTGTATGACAATGAGCAGTTCTTC
TRBV29-1,NA,NA,TRBJ1-2,CSSGPTQGGHGYTF,TGCAGCTCCGGACCCACCCAAGGAGGGCATGGCTACACCTTC
TRBV2,NA,TRBD1,TRBJ2-3,CASSGQGSTDTQYF,TGTGCCAGCAGTGGACAGGGAAGCACAGATACGCAGTATTTT
TRBV7-2,NA,TRBD2,TRBJ2-1,CASSLRAGYNEQFF,TGTGCCAGCAGCTTACGAGCGGGGTACAATGAGCAGTTCTTC
TRBV6-5,NA,NA,TRBJ2-2,CASSYSQDNTGELFF,TGTGCCAGCAGTTACTCCCAGGATAACACCGGGGAGCTGTTTTTT
TRBV19,NA,TRBD1,TRBJ2-6,CASSSGTGVSGANVLTF,TGTGCCAGTAGTTCCGGGACAGGAGTCTCTGGGGCCAACGTCCTGACTTTC
TRBV19,NA,NA,TRBJ2-6,CASGRGFSGANVLTF,TGTGCCAGTGGTCGGGGCTTCTCTGGGGCCAACGTCCTGACTTTC
TRBV29-1,NA,TRBD2,TRBJ2-7,CSVDAAGPGGEQYF,TGCAGCGTTGACGCGGCAGGCCCCGGGGGGGAGCAGTACTTC
TRBV2,NA,TRBD1,TRBJ2-5,CASSVDRGQETQYF,TGTGCCAGCAGCGTTGACAGGGGGCAAGAGACCCAGTACTTC
TRBV4-1,NA,TRBD2,TRBJ2-1,CASSPGRLADSYNEQFF,TGCGCCAGCAGCCCTGGGAGACTAGCGGATTCCTACAATGAGCAGTTCTTC
TRBV24-1,NA,NA,TRBJ1-1,CATSAPGGDEAFF,TGTGCCACCAGTGCCCCCGGGGGGGATGAAGCTTTCTTT
TRBV30,NA,NA,TRBJ1-2,CAWSDTGDHGYTF,TGTGCCTGGAGTGATACGGGGGATCATGGCTACACCTTC
TRBV5-1,NA,NA,TRBJ2-1,CASSLAEGYNEQFF,TGCGCCAGCAGCCTCGCGGAGGGGTACAATGAGCAGTTCTTC